This T cell receptor beta chain was retrieved from a study of blood T cells in healthy people across ages. A second about 7 to 11 cycle PCR used barcoded and J-beta primers. TCRdb independently ran MiXCR on the 5' RACE reads; one entry per CDR3 protein. The repertoire consists of about 940,000 distinct CDR3 sequences, with roughly 43% occurring once and the leading ten covering around 15%. Findings and limits, study-wide: Aged donors had fewer naive CD4+ cells and lower diversity than long-lived donors. Samples with more naive T cells showed higher observed beta diversity.

The sample holds a few counts of this clonotype. Its cognate antigen is unknown. PBMCs were isolated at a quantity of at least 6 million per sample. Sequencing input: blood. The source of this sequence is a man aged 25 to 45 in good health.

CDR3 sequence: CASSYSNSGFYEQYF. CDR3 DNA sequence: TGTGCCAGCAGTTACTCGAACAGCGGGTTCTACGAGCAGTACTTC. V gene TRBV6-5 combines with J gene TRBJ2-5; TRBD2 is a possible D gene (6 bases). The end of the DNA is better explained by TRBJ2-7, so the J call may be wrong. CDR3 length: 15 residues. Germline V lookup: CDR1 MNHEY, CDR2 SVGAGI.